These 25 T cell receptor beta chains originate from one sample sequenced in a study of sequential checkpoint blockade in melanoma. Stated treatment: randomized to nivolumab then ipilimumab (arm A) or the reverse (arm B). Profiled with immunoSEQ multiplex PCR; TCRdb holds only in-frame clones, not every one. The sample carries more than 25,000 clones, around three quarters recorded once. The specimen comprised CD8+ T cells sorted from blood (inferred from file names), sampled from a patient given nivolumab and ipilimumab in sequence. These receptor sequences come from a human donor with melanoma.

The chain joins TRBV28 to TRBJ2-2, with a possible D match to TRBD2 (7 bases). This CDR3 region has 15 residues. Between the trimmed V and J ends, which lost 5 bases and 1 base, there was a span of 11 bases. Germline CDR1 is MDHEN and CDR2 is SYDVKM. CDR3 DNA: TGTGCCAGCAGTGGACTAGGGGGGAACACCGGGGAGCTGTTTTTT. This gives the protein CASSGLGGNTGELFF.

The rearrangement links TRBV14 to TRBJ1-2, with TRBD1 matching over 7 bases. The CDR3 is 15 amino acids. The V segment lost 1 base and the J segment 4 bases; nucleotides outside the gene matches: 6. Germline V CDR1 and CDR2: SGHDN, FVKESK. The CDR3 sequence is CASSQGQGSSYGYTF. CDR3 nucleotide sequence: TGTGCCAGCAGCCAAGGACAGGGTAGCAGCTATGGCTACACCTTC.

This clone appeared once. The chain employs TRBV13 and TRBJ1-6; a weak D match, TRBD1 (5 bases). V lost 5 bases and J lost 12, with 11 bases in between. This CDR3 has 12 amino acids. The V gene's germline CDR1 is PRHDT and CDR2 FYEKMQ (reference sequence). The CDR3 sequence: CASSQDGGPLHF. The CDR3 DNA sequence: TGTGCCAGCAGCCAGGACGGGGGACCCCTCCACTTT.

The V gene is TRBV4-1, the J gene TRBJ2-7; D might be TRBD1 (5 bases). This CDR3 has 14 residues. Germline V gene lookup returns CDR1 MGHRA and CDR2 YSYEKL. V was trimmed by 0 bases and J by 10 bases, leaving 16 bases between them. The CDR3 coding sequence is TGCGCCAGCAGCCAAGAGCGTGGGGCCGCTGAACAGTACTTC. Translated: CASSQERGAAEQYF.

The chain joins TRBV7-6 to TRBJ2-3, with 10 bases that match TRBD2. CDR3 length equals 17 residues. Trimming cost V 5 bases and J 3 bases; bases outside gene matches: 11. From germline, CDR1 is SGHVS and CDR2 FNYEAQ. CDR3 loop: CASSPIAGGHLTDTQYF. The CDR3 coding sequence is TGTGCCAGCAGCCCAATAGCGGGGGGACATTTAACAGATACGCAGTATTTT. Full variable domain (rest looked up from reference TRBV7-6 and TRBJ2-3): GAGVSQSPRYKVTKRGQDVALRCDPISGHVSLYWYRQALGQGPEFLTYFNYEAQQDKSGLPNDRFSAERPEGSISTLTIQRTEQRDSAMYRCASSPIAGGHLTDTQYFGPGTRLTVL.

This clone occurred a few times. The chain recombines TRBV4-1 with TRBJ2-7; 9 bases match TRBD1. Germline assignment: CDR1 MGHRA and CDR2 YSYEKL. The junction had 3 bases not matched to a gene; V was cut back by 4 bases and J by 2 bases. The CDR3 is made up of 14 amino acids. This CDR3 is CASSLRQGAYEQYF. The CDR3 DNA is TGCGCCAGCAGCCTTCGACAGGGGGCCTACGAGCAGTACTTC.

The gene calls are TRBV7-9 and TRBJ1-1, with D perhaps matching TRBD1 (5 bases). CDR1 SEHNR and CDR2 FQNEAQ come from the germline V gene (reference sequence). The CDR3 has 14 residues. Trimming removed 5 bases at V and 1 base at J, with 11 bases between. As DNA, the CDR3 is TGTGCCAGCAGCGGCACGGGGGGGAACACTGAAGCTTTCTTT. It yields the protein CASSGTGGNTEAFF. Using reference TRBV7-9 and TRBJ1-1 for the parts outside the CDR3, the full variable domain is DTGVSQNPRHKITKRGQNVTFRCDPISEHNRLYWYRQTLGQGPEFLTYFQNEAQLEKSRLLSDRFSAERPKGSFSTLEIQRTEQGDSAMYLCASSGTGGNTEAFFGQGTRLTVV.

The rearrangement links TRBV15 to TRBJ2-7; 8 bases map to TRBD1. The germline CDR1 and CDR2 sequences are LNHNV and YYDKDF (reference sequence). The junction had 5 bases not matched to a gene; V was cut back by 5 bases and J by 2 bases. CDR3 length: 14 amino acids. In DNA, the CDR3 is TGTGCCACCAGCGTCCACAGGGGGACCTACGAGCAGTACTTC. This codes for CATSVHRGTYEQYF.

The gene calls are TRBV7-9 and TRBJ2-3, with D tentatively TRBD2 (6 bases). Between the trimmed V and J ends, which lost 7 bases and 5 bases, there was a span of 7 bases. Germline values: CDR1 SEHNR, CDR2 FQNEAQ (reference sequence). The CDR3 runs to 11 residues. The CDR3 nucleotides are TGTGCCAGCACGGGGGAAGATACGCAGTATTTT. As protein: CASTGEDTQYF. Drawing the rest from reference TRBV7-9 and TRBJ2-3, the complete variable domain is DTGVSQNPRHKITKRGQNVTFRCDPISEHNRLYWYRQTLGQGPEFLTYFQNEAQLEKSRLLSDRFSAERPKGSFSTLEIQRTEQGDSAMYLCASTGEDTQYFGPGTRLTVL.

This rearrangement joins TRBV10-2 to TRBJ2-2; TRBD2 matches at 7 bases. V shed 9 bases, J shed 3 bases, and the junction held 10 bases outside the gene matches. The CDR3 totals 15 residues. The V gene's germline CDR1 is WSHSY and CDR2 SAAADI. The CDR3 is CASTPGLPHTGELFF. The CDR3 DNA reads as TGCGCCAGTACCCCGGGACTACCCCACACCGGGGAGCTGTTTTTT.

The chain's CDR3 is CASSTGTGGSEQYF. CDR3 nucleotide sequence: TGTGCCAGCAGCACTGGGACAGGGGGCAGCGAGCAGTACTTC. The chain employs TRBV9 and TRBJ2-7, with TRBD1 matching 12 bases. This CDR3 is built from 14 residues. The germline V gene has CDR1 SGDLS and CDR2 YYNGEE. The ends lost 4 bases at V and 6 bases at J; junction bases unmatched: 5.

This chain joins TRBV2 and TRBJ2-1; the match to TRBD2 covers 9 bases. The germline CDR1 and CDR2 sequences are SNHLY and FYNNEI. This CDR3 contains 18 residues. Trimming at V came to 4 bases and at J to 0 bases, leaving 10 bases not matched to a gene. CDR3: CASSVSSGGPGSYNEQFF. In DNA form, the CDR3 reads TGTGCCAGCAGTGTGTCCAGCGGGGGGCCTGGCTCCTACAATGAGCAGTTCTTC.

The chain couples TRBV7-8 to TRBJ2-5, with a possible D match to TRBD2 (5 bases). V was trimmed by 1 base and J by 0 bases, leaving 12 bases between them. This CDR3 region has 16 residues. CDR1 SGHVS and CDR2 FQNEAQ come from the germline V gene. This CDR3 reads CASSLGERSYQETQYF. CDR3 bases: TGTGCCAGCAGCTTAGGGGAGCGATCGTACCAAGAGACCCAGTACTTC.

The chain recombines TRBV14 with TRBJ1-3; 7 bases map to TRBD1. V was clipped by 4 bases and J by 2 bases; unmatched bases: 2. The CDR3 loop spans 14 amino acids. Germline V gene data show CDR1 as SGHDN and CDR2 as FVKESK. This CDR3 reads CASSLDRAGNTIYF. CDR3 nucleotide sequence: TGTGCCAGCAGCCTCGACAGGGCTGGAAACACCATATATTTT.

This clone is a singleton in its sample. The rearrangement links TRBV7-9 to TRBJ1-1; the D gene is possibly TRBD1 (5 bases). The CDR3 sequence is 17 residues long. Germline V CDR1 and CDR2: SEHNR, FQNEAQ (reference sequence). Trimming shortened V by 4 bases and J by 4 bases, and 22 bases separated the two germline ends. As DNA, the CDR3 is TGTGCCAGCAGCTCGCCCGACAGCGGGGATTGGGGCACTGAAGCTTTCTTT. This sequence encodes CASSSPDSGDWGTEAFF.

The chain combines TRBV18 with TRBJ1-1; 10 bases are a match to TRBD1. The CDR3 loop spans 14 amino acids. With V trimmed by 2 bases and J by 7 bases, 4 bases remained unmatched. CDR1 KGHSH and CDR2 LQKENI come from the germline V gene. CDR3 bases: TGTGCCAGCTCACCAGGGGACAGGGGAGGTGAAGCTTTCTTT. Protein sequence: CASSPGDRGGEAFF. Full variable domain (remainder filled in from reference TRBV18 and TRBJ1-1): NAGVMQNPRHLVRRRGQEARLRCSPMKGHSHVYWYRQLPEEGLKFMVYLQKENIIDESGMPKERFSAEFPKEGPSILRIQQVVRGDSAAYFCASSPGDRGGEAFFGQGTRLTVV.

The chain is built from TRBV5-6 and TRBJ2-7; D is undetermined. The CDR3 loop spans 14 amino acids. The V end was cut by 1 base, the J end by 0 bases, with 8 bases between. CDR1 SGHDT and CDR2 YYEEEE come from the germline V gene. The CDR3 protein is CASSLMGDSYEQYF. The CDR3 nucleotides are TGTGCCAGCAGCTTGATGGGCGACTCCTACGAGCAGTACTTC.

The V gene is TRBV4-1, the J gene TRBJ2-2, with 8 bases aligning to TRBD2. From germline, CDR1 is MGHRA and CDR2 YSYEKL. This CDR3 comprises 16 residues. Unmatched junction bases numbered 10, after V lost 4 bases and J lost 6 bases. The CDR3 nucleotides are TGCGCCAGCAGCCGGTCGGGGGGGCCGACTCCCGGGGAGCTGTTTTTT. Protein product: CASSRSGGPTPGELFF.

This clone was detected a few times. The gene calls are TRBV5-1 and TRBJ2-5; 10 positions match TRBD2. From germline, CDR1 is SGHRS and CDR2 YFSETQ. The J segment lost 4 bases and the V segment lost 3 bases, leaving 6 bases of the junction unmatched. CDR3 length: 15 residues. The CDR3 sequence is CASSSTSGTGETQYF. CDR3 sequence (DNA): TGCGCCAGCAGCTCAACTAGCGGGACAGGAGAGACCCAGTACTTC.

The count of this clone is one. This chain connects TRBV18 to TRBJ2-4; 9 nucleotides line up with TRBD1. Per germline, CDR1 KGHSH and CDR2 LQKENI. CDR3 length: 13 residues. J was trimmed by 8 bases and V by 4 bases; bases with no gene match: 3. The CDR3 sequence is CASSRDREDIQYF. The CDR3 nucleotides are TGTGCCAGCTCACGGGACAGGGAGGACATTCAGTACTTC.

This chain connects TRBV7-6 to TRBJ1-4; 11 bases line up with TRBD1. The CDR3 is 15 residues long. The germline V gene encodes CDR1 SGHVS and CDR2 FNYEAQ. Trimming removed 1 base from V and 7 bases from J; junction bases left unmatched: 2. CDR3 in amino acids: CASSLGTGGSEKLFF. In DNA, the CDR3 is TGTGCCAGCAGCTTAGGGACAGGGGGCTCTGAAAAACTGTTTTTT.

The gene calls are TRBV27 and TRBJ2-7; D gene unclear. Germline V gene data show CDR1 as MNHEY and CDR2 as SMNVEV (reference sequence). Trimming cost V 8 bases and J 2 bases, with 19 bases left between them. The CDR3 sequence is 15 residues long. DNA for the CDR3: TGTGCCAGCCCCTCTTGGGCCCAGAAGACCTACGAGCAGTACTTC. This translates into CASPSWAQKTYEQYF.

The chain has TRBV29-1 and TRBJ2-7; a weak D match, TRBD2 (6 bases). The germline V gene has CDR1 SQVTM and CDR2 ANQGSEA. The CDR3 is 12 residues long. CDR3 coding DNA: TGCGCCGCAAAGGCGGGAAGCTACGAGCAGTACTTC. Protein: CAAKAGSYEQYF.

The chain employs TRBV14 and TRBJ2-7; 8 bases are a match to TRBD2. Per the germline V gene, CDR1 is SGHDN and CDR2 is FVKESK. The V and J ends lost 4 bases and 7 bases, in that order; junction bases with no gene match: 15. The CDR3 sequence is 16 residues long. The CDR3 coding sequence is TGTGCCAGCAGCCCCCAAGCGGGGGCCATTTTTAAGGAGCAGTACTTC. It translates to CASSPQAGAIFKEQYF.

The rearrangement uses TRBV5-1 and TRBJ2-1; tentative D call: TRBD2 (5 bases). Deletions cut 0 bases from V and 9 bases from J, with 22 bases between. Germline V gene data show CDR1 as SGHRS and CDR2 as YFSETQ. The CDR3 loop spans 17 amino acids. Here the CDR3 DNA reads TGCGCCAGCAGCTTGGGTGGGCGGACTTCGGGATCGGGTGAGCAGTTCTTC. Residues: CASSLGGRTSGSGEQFF.